This paragraph covers one T cell receptor beta chain sequence. Its recognized antigen is unknown. No qualities accompany the bases; no much larger clone lies one base away. Library construction relied on the immunoSEQ multiplex PCR assay. To provide template for TCR sequencing, every sample had RNA extracted and reverse transcribed into cDNA. SuperScript III was used to make first-strand cDNA, primed with a 2:1 mix of oligo-dT and random hexamers. A synthetic immune receptor repertoire was used to assess amplification bias, and residual bias was removed computationally. The original methods were these. Raw reads were preprocessed to remove errors, and CDR3 was defined according to IMGT conventions as the region from the conserved cysteine to phenylalanine. Clonality was computed as 1 minus the Shannon entropy, with the entropy normalized by log2 of the number of productive unique TCRs. Whether scalp clones were CD4 or CD8 was inferred by matching scalp TCRbeta sequences against CD4 and CD8 repertoires sorted from blood. This is the immuneACCESS table as TCRdb keeps it, with only in-frame sequences that have V and J called. A part of the clones is gone; compared with another copy, unresolved V genes explain less than half, and the rest is unexplained. For V, J and clone size, that table is used; D and trimming come from the DNA. This sample holds around 110,000 clones; around 53% were observed only once. The top ten constitute 10% to 15% of the sample.

The time point tag for this specimen amounts to: about 25 weeks on oral tofacitinib. Read against the paper, the sample's treatment or condition label means: oral pan-JAK inhibitor, 5-10 mg twice daily. Peripheral blood and lesional scalp punch biopsies were obtained from patients with alopecia areata. PBMCs were isolated by density centrifugation and stained for CD3, CD4 and CD8, and CD4+ and CD8+ T cells were sorted on a FACSAria. The sample is drawn from a study of CD8+ T cells in alopecia areata (dated by TCRdb to 2016 to 2018). Broadly, across the study: Treated patients were enrolled in an open-label pilot trial of oral tofacitinib at 5 to 10 mg twice daily for moderate-to-severe alopecia areata. High-throughput TCRbeta sequencing was used to examine T cell clonal expansion in alopecia areata in both the C3H/HeJ mouse model and human patients. Patients received tofacitinib for 6 to 18 months and were then followed off drug for 6 months to check for delayed response and recurrence. Human TCRbeta sequencing covered scalp tissue and sorted CD4+ and CD8+ peripheral blood T cells from patchy and totalis/universalis alopecia areata patients and healthy controls. Scalp clonality was compared across normal scalp (n=4), patchy alopecia areata scalp (n=8), and alopecia totalis/universalis scalp (n=8). Amplification of TCRbeta CDR3 regions was done by immunoSEQ multiplex PCR using 35 Vbeta forward primers and 13 Jbeta reverse primers. For the treated patients, the SALT score, which quantifies what percentage of scalp surface area is affected, served as the measure of disease severity. Patients on tofacitinib were biopsied at baseline and after 4 and 24 weeks of treatment, and several of the patients also had a later scalp biopsy. RNA was extracted with the PAXgene miRNA kit for fixed scalp, the miRNeasy kit for PBMCs, and the RNeasy kit for mouse skin.

The research as a whole found: Because the treated cohort was small and included a single nonresponder, larger studies are needed to assess links between baseline CD8+ expansion and response. Lesional scalp, especially in alopecia totalis/universalis, showed higher clonality and more expanded CD8+ clones than normal scalp, suggesting antigenic drive. Many expanded lesional clones were found to persist in scalp and blood during tofacitinib treatment, and relapse after treatment cessation may be partly explained by this persistence. Resident alphabeta T cells in normal human skin are also sequenced, complicating scalp TCR repertoire analysis, unlike mouse skin dominated by gammadelta T cells. TCR sequences shared between patients were less clear than in mice, possibly partly because of HLA diversity in the patient population. Tofacitinib significantly lowered scalp clonality and the number of expanded CD8+ clones among the top 100 scalp clones.

Relative to germline, V is missing 4 bases and J is missing 3 bases, with 4 bases of the junction outside any gene match. CDR1 and CDR2, per the germline V gene (reference sequence), are LNHNV and YYDKDF. The CDR3, cysteine through phenylalanine, is 14 amino acids long. CDR3 DNA only is kept here, 42 bases in frame from base 1. The sequence is built from TRBV15 and TRBJ2-5; 8 bases in the junction line up with TRBD2. Sequenced here: CD8+ T cells sorted from blood, sampled at week 24, from a patient treated with tofacitinib. The receptor was isolated from a human donor with alopecia areata. The sequenced DNA: TGTGCCACCAGCACCGGGGGGGAGGAAGAGACCCAGTACTTC. Its coded protein is CATSTGGEEETQYF.